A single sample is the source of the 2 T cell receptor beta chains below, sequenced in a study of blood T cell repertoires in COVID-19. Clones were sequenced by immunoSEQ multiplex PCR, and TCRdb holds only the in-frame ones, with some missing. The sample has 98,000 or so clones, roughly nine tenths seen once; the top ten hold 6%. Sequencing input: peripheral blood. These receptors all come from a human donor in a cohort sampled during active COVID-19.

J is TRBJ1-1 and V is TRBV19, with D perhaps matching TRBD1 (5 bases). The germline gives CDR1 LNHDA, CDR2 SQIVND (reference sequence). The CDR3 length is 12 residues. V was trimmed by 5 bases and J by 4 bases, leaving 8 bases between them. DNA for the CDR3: TGTGCCAGTAGTCAGGGCCTCACTGAAGCTTTCTTT. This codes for CASSQGLTEAFF.

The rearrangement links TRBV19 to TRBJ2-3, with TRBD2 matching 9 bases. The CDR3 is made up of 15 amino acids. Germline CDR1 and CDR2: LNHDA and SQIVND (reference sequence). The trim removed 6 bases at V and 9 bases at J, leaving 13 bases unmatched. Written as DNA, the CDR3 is TGTGCCAGTAGCCCAACGGCGGGAGGGCCCTGGACGCAGTATTTT. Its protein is CASSPTAGGPWTQYF.